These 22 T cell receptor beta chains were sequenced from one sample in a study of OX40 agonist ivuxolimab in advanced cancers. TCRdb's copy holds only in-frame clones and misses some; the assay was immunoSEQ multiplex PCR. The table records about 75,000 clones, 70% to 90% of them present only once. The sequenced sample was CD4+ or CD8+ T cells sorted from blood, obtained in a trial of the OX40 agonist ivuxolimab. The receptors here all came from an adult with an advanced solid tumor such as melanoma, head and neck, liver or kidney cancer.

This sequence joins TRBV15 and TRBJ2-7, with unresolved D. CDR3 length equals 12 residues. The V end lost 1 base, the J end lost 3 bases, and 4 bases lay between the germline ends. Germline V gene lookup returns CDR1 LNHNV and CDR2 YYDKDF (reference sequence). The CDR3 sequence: CATSRVGYEQYF. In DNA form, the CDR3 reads TGTGCCACCAGCAGAGTGGGCTACGAGCAGTACTTC.

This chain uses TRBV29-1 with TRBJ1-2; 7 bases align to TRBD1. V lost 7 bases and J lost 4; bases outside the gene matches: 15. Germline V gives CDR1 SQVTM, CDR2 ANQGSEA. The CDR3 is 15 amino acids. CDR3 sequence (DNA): TGCAGCGCCCGAGGACTAGGGGGCCGCATCTATGGCTACACCTTC. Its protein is CSARGLGGRIYGYTF.

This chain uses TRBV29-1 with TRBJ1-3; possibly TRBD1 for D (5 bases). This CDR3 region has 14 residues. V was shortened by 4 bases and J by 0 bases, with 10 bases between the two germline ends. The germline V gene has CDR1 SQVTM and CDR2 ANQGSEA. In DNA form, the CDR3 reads TGCAGCGTTGGGGGCCTTCACTCTGGAAACACCATATATTTT. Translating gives CSVGGLHSGNTIYF.

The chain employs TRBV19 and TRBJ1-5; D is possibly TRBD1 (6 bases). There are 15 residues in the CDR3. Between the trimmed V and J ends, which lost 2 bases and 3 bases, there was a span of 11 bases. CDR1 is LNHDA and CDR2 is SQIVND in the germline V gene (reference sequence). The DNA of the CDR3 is TGTGCCAGTAGTATAAGGTCAGGGGACAATCAGCCCCAGCATTTT. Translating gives CASSIRSGDNQPQHF.

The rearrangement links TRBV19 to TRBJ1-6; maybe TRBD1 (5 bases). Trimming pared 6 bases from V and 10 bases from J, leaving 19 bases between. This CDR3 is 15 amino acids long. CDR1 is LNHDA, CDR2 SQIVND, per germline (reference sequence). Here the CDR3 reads CASRFGGALKSPLHF. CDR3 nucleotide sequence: TGTGCCAGTAGATTTGGAGGGGCACTGAAATCACCCCTCCACTTT. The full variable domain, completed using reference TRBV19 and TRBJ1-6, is DGGITQSPKYLFRKEGQNVTLSCEQNLNHDAMYWYRQDPGQGLRLIYYSQIVNDFQKGDIAEGYSVSREKKESFPLTVTSAQKNPTAFYLCASRFGGALKSPLHFGNGTRLTVT.

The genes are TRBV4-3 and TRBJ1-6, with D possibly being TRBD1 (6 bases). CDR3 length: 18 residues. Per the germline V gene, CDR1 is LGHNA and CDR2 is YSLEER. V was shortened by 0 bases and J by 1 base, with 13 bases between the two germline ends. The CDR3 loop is CASSQDRMRGSYNSPLHF. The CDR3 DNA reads TGCGCCAGCAGCCAAGATCGGATGAGGGGGTCCTATAATTCACCCCTCCACTTT.

The CDR3 sequence: CASAFSQVLNTEAFF. CDR3 coding DNA: TGTGCCAGTGCGTTCTCACAGGTTCTGAACACTGAAGCTTTCTTT. J is TRBJ1-1 and V is TRBV19, with D possibly TRBD1 on 5 matching bases. V shed 8 bases and J shed 0 bases, with 16 bases lying between them. The CDR3 is 15 amino acids. In germline, CDR1 is LNHDA, CDR2 SQIVND (reference sequence).

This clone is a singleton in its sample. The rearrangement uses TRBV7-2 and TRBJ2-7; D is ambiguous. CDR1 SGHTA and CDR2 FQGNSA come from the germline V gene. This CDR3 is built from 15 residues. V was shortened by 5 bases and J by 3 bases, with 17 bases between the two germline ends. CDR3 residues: CASSAPYLNYYEQYF. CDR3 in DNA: TGTGCCAGCAGCGCCCCGTACCTTAATTACTACGAGCAGTACTTC.

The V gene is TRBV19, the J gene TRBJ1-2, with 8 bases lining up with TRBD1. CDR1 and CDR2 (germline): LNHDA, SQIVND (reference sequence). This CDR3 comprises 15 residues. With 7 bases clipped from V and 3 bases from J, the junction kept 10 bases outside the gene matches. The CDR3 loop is CASMGHGTGHYGYTF. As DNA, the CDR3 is TGTGCCAGTATGGGCCACGGGACAGGACACTATGGCTACACCTTC.

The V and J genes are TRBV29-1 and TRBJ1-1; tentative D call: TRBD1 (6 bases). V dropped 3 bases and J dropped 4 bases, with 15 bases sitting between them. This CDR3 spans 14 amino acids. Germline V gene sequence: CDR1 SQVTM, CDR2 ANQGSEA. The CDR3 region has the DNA TGCAGCGTTGATGGAGGAACAGGGAGCACTGAAGCTTTCTTT. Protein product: CSVDGGTGSTEAFF.

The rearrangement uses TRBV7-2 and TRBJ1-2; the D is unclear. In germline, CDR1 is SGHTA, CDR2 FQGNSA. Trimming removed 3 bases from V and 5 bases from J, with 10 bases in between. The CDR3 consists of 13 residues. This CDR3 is CASSFLTDYGYTF. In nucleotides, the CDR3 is TGTGCCAGCAGCTTCCTCACAGATTATGGCTACACCTTC.

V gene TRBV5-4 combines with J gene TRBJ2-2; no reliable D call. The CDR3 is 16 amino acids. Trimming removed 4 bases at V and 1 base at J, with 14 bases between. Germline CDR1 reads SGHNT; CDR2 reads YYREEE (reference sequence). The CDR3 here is CASSRRENGNTGELFF. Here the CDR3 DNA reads TGTGCCAGCAGCAGAAGGGAAAATGGGAACACCGGGGAGCTGTTTTTT.

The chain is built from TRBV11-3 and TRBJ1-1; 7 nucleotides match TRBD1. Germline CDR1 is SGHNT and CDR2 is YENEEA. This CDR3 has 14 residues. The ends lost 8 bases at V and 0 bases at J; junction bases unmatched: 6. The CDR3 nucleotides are TGTGCCAGCTCCCGGGACAGCGTGAACACTGAAGCTTTCTTT. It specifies CASSRDSVNTEAFF.

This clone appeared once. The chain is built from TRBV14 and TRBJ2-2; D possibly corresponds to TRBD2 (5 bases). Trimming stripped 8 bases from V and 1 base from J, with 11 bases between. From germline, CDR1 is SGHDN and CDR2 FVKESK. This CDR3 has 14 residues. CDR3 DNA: TGTGCCAGCTCCGGACTCATGAACACCGGGGAGCTGTTTTTT. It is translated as CASSGLMNTGELFF.

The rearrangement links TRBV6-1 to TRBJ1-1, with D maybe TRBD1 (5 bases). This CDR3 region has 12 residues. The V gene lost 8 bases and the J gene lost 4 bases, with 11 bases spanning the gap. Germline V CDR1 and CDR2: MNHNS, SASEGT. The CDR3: CASGGVRTEAFF. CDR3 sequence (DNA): TGTGCCAGCGGGGGGGTTCGCACTGAAGCTTTCTTT.

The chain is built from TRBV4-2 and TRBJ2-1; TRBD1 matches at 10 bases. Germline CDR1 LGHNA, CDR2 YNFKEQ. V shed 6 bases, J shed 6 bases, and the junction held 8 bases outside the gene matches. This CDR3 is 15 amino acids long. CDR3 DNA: TGTGCCAGCAGTCCCGACAGGGGGCAAGTCAATGAGCAGTTCTTC. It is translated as CASSPDRGQVNEQFF.

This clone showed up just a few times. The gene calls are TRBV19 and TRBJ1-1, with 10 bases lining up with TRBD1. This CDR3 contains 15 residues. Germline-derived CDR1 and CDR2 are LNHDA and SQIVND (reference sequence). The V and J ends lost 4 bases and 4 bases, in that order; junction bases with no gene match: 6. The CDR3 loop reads CASSSIGTGVTEAFF. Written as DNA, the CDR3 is TGTGCCAGTAGTAGTATCGGGACAGGGGTCACTGAAGCTTTCTTT.

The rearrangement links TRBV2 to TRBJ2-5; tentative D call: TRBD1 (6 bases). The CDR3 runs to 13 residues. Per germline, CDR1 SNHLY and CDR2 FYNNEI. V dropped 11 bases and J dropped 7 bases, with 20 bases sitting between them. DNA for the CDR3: TGTGCCGGGAGAAGGGGGTGGGCAGGGACCCAGTACTTC. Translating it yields CAGRRGWAGTQYF.

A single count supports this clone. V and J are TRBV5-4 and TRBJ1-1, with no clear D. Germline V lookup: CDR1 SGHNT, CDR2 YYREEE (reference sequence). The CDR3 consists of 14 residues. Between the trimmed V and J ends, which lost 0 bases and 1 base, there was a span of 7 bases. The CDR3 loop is CASSLAGKNTEAFF. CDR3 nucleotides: TGTGCCAGCAGCTTGGCCGGCAAGAACACTGAAGCTTTCTTT.

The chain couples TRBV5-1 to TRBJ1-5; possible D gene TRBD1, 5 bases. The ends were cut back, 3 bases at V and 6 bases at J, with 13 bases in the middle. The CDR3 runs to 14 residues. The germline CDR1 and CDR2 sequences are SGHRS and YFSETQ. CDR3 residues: CASSWGEAGQPQHF. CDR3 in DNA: TGCGCCAGCAGCTGGGGGGAGGCTGGTCAGCCCCAGCATTTT.

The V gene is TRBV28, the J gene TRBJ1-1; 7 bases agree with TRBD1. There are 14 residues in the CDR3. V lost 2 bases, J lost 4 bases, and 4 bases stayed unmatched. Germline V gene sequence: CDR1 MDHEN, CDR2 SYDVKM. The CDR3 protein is CASSLPGTATEAFF. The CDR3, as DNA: TGTGCCAGCAGTTTACCCGGGACAGCCACTGAAGCTTTCTTT. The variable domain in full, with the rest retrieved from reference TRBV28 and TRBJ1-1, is DVKVTQSSRYLVKRTGEKVFLECVQDMDHENMFWYRQDPGLGLRLIYFSYDVKMKEKGDIPEGYSVSREKKERFSLILESASTNQTSMYLCASSLPGTATEAFFGQGTRLTVV.

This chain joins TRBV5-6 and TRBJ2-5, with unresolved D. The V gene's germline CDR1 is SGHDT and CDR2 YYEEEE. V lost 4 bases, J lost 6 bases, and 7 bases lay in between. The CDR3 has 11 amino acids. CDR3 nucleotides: TGTGCCAGCAGCCGCGAAAAGACCCAGTACTTC. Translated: CASSREKTQYF.